The clone carrying this T cell receptor beta chain showed up just a few times. The antigen is not known. This sample was taken from a study of T cells after yellow fever vaccination. Making TCR cDNA involved 5'RACE template switching, which added UMIs and a universal primer site. TCRdb recomputed calls from the 5' RACE reads with MiXCR, one row per CDR3 protein. The sample contains 620,000 or so distinct CDR3 sequences, around 12% of which appear only once. Per germline, CDR1 SGHTA and CDR2 FQGNSA. The V and J ends lost 5 bases and 6 bases, in that order; junction bases with no gene match: 10. This CDR3 has 14 residues. Whole-study results and caveats: Reappearing after the booster were most of the clones from primary vaccination (about 95% CD4, approximately 88% CD8). There was a possibility that FACS-sorted repertoires contained abundant clonotypes contaminating from the bulk population.

The source was PBMCs, collected on the day of the yellow fever booster vaccination. The sequence was obtained from a man younger than 45 who received the YFV17D yellow fever vaccine. The chain has TRBV7-2 and TRBJ2-7; 7 bases align to TRBD2. CDR3 amino acids: CASSLGSGTAEQYF. The CDR3 DNA is TGTGCCAGCAGCCTAGGGAGCGGGACCGCCGAGCAGTACTTC. Full variable domain (remainder filled in from reference TRBV7-2 and TRBJ2-7): GAGVSQSPSNKVTEKGKDVELRCDPISGHTALYWYRQSLGQGLEFLIYFQGNSAPDKSGLPSDRFSAERTGGSVSTLTIQRTQQEDSAVYLCASSLGSGTAEQYFGPGTRLTVT.